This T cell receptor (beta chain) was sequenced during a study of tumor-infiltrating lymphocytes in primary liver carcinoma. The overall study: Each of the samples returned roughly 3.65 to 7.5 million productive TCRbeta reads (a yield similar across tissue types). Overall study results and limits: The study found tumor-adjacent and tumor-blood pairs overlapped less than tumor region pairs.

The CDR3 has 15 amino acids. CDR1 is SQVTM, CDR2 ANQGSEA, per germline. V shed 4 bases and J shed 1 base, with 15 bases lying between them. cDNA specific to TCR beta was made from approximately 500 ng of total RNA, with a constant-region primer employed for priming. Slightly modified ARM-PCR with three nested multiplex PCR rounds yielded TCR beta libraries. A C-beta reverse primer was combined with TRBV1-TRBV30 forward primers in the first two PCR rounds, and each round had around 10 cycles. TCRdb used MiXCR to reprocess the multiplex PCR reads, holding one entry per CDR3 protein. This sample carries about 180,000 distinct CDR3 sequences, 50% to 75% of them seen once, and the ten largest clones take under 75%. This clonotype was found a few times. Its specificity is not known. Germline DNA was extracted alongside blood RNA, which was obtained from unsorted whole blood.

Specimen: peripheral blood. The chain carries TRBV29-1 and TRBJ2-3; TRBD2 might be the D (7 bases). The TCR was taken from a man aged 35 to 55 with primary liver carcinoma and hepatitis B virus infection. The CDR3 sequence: CSVVGGAGGTDTQYF. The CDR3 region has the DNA TGCAGCGTTGTGGGGGGGGCCGGGGGCACAGATACGCAGTATTTT.